The 23 T cell receptor beta chains given below trace back to one sample, sequenced in a study of PD-L1 blockade in urothelial cancer. As for time point: pretreatment peripheral blood. Produced via immunoSEQ multiplex PCR; TCRdb's table is partial and in-frame only. In the table there are about 95,000 clones, around 87% of which are singletons. Material: PBMCs, obtained around atezolizumab (anti-PD-L1) treatment. Source of these receptors: a man aged 55 to 70 with urothelial cancer.

The V and J genes are TRBV6-5 and TRBJ2-2; D might be TRBD2 (6 bases). The CDR3 runs 16 residues. Germline CDR1 reads MNHEY; CDR2 reads SVGAGI. V was cut by 2 bases and J by 3 bases, with 13 bases left in between. CDR3 coding DNA: TGTGCCAGCAGTTACACGGGGACTGTCGACACCGGGGAGCTGTTTTTT. It translates to CASSYTGTVDTGELFF.

A single count supports this clone. V usage is TRBV5-1 and J usage is TRBJ2-5; 13 bases align to TRBD2. CDR3 length equals 18 residues. The J segment lost 5 bases and the V segment lost 4 bases, leaving 14 bases of the junction unmatched. CDR1 SGHRS and CDR2 YFSETQ come from the germline V gene. DNA for the CDR3: TGCGCCAGCAGCCGATACTCTTGGACTAGCGGGAGTCCGGAGACCCAGTACTTC. This codes for CASSRYSWTSGSPETQYF. The full variable domain, rest sourced from reference TRBV5-1 and TRBJ2-5, is KAGVTQTPRYLIKTRGQQVTLSCSPISGHRSVSWYQQTPGQGLQFLFEYFSETQRNKGNFPGRFSGRQFSNSRSEMNVSTLELGDSALYLCASSRYSWTSGSPETQYFGPGTRLLVL.

The chain uses TRBV28 and TRBJ2-7, with 8 nucleotides matching TRBD1. Germline-derived CDR1 and CDR2 are MDHEN and SYDVKM. This CDR3 has 16 residues. Losses at the gene ends were 2 bases for V and 1 base for J; bases not matched to a gene: 7. This CDR3 reads CASSLALRTGSYEQYF. CDR3 nucleotides: TGTGCCAGCAGTTTAGCTCTCCGGACAGGGTCCTACGAGCAGTACTTC. The full variable domain, with the rest looked up from reference TRBV28 and TRBJ2-7, is DVKVTQSSRYLVKRTGEKVFLECVQDMDHENMFWYRQDPGLGLRLIYFSYDVKMKEKGDIPEGYSVSREKKERFSLILESASTNQTSMYLCASSLALRTGSYEQYFGPGTRLTVT.

The J gene is TRBJ2-3, the V gene TRBV21-1; the listed D gene, TRBD2, was not tested against the DNA. TRBV21-1 is a known pseudogene. This CDR3 is 16 amino acids long. CDR3 amino acids: CASSNLAGISTDTQYF. The CDR3 coding sequence is TGTGCCAGCAGCAATTTAGCGGGGATTAGCACAGATACGCAGTATTTT.

The chain employs TRBV6-5 and TRBJ1-6; D might be TRBD1 (5 bases). The V end was cut by 6 bases, the J end by 5 bases, with 14 bases between. Germline lookup yields CDR1 MNHEY and CDR2 SVGAGI. The CDR3 is made up of 15 amino acids. The CDR3 spells CASSTGQSNNSPLHF. The CDR3 nucleotides are TGTGCCAGCAGCACAGGTCAATCGAATAATTCACCCCTCCACTTT.

This chain uses TRBV11-2 with TRBJ2-5, with 8 bases identical to TRBD1. The CDR3 contains 14 residues. V gave up 5 bases and J gave up 2 bases; unmatched junction bases: 4. CDR1 is SGHAT, CDR2 FQNNGV, per germline. The CDR3: CASSVQGEQETQYF. As DNA, the CDR3 is TGTGCCAGCAGCGTACAGGGGGAACAAGAGACCCAGTACTTC.

The V call is TRBV5-6, the J call TRBJ2-3, with D perhaps matching TRBD2 (6 bases). Germline CDR1 SGHDT, CDR2 YYEEEE. The length of the CDR3 is 14 residues. V was clipped by 4 bases and J by 3 bases, with 12 bases between them. The CDR3 loop reads CASSLTGRTDTQYF. CDR3 coding DNA: TGTGCCAGCAGCCTAACTGGGAGGACAGATACGCAGTATTTT.

The chain carries TRBV4-3 and TRBJ2-2; tentatively, D is TRBD2 (6 bases). Germline V gives CDR1 LGHNA, CDR2 YSLEER. The CDR3 has 14 residues. The V end lost 4 bases, the J end lost 3 bases, and 9 bases lay between the germline ends. CDR3: CASSPGTYTGELFF. The DNA for the CDR3 is TGCGCCAGCAGCCCCGGGACTTACACCGGGGAGCTGTTTTTT.

The chain combines TRBV10-3 with TRBJ2-3, with 12 bases that match TRBD2. Germline V gives CDR1 ENHRY, CDR2 SYGVKD. The trim removed 9 bases at V and 6 bases at J, leaving 10 bases unmatched. This CDR3 is built from 15 residues. The CDR3 reads CAMGGLAGSQDTQYF. CDR3 nucleotide sequence: TGTGCCATGGGAGGACTAGCGGGGTCGCAGGATACGCAGTATTTT.

The chain joins TRBV5-1 to TRBJ2-1, with 8 bases aligning to TRBD1. The CDR3 is made up of 16 amino acids. V shed 5 bases and J 2 bases; nucleotides not matched to a gene: 9. Germline assignment: CDR1 SGHRS and CDR2 YFSETQ. CDR3 loop: CASRPGGGGTYNEQFF. The CDR3 DNA reads TGCGCCAGCAGACCAGGGGGCGGTGGGACCTACAATGAGCAGTTCTTC.

The chain employs TRBV7-6 and TRBJ1-5; D is ambiguous. There are 12 residues in the CDR3. Looked up from germline, CDR1 is SGHVS and CDR2 is FNYEAQ. The germline V and J ends were trimmed by 3 bases and 3 bases, with 3 bases remaining between them. CDR3 in amino acids: CASSFINQPQHF. As DNA, the CDR3 is TGTGCCAGCAGCTTTATCAATCAGCCCCAGCATTTT.

The V and J genes are TRBV28 and TRBJ1-6, with 7 positions matching TRBD1. Germline V gives CDR1 MDHEN, CDR2 SYDVKM. Trimming took 7 bases from V and 7 from J; bases not matched to a gene: 7. The CDR3 runs 14 residues. The CDR3 sequence: CASTPGDRNSPLHF. The CDR3 DNA is TGTGCCAGCACTCCGGGGGACAGAAATTCACCCCTCCACTTT.

This chain joins TRBV6-5 and TRBJ2-7; D remains ambiguous. Trimming left V 0 bases short and J 0 bases short, with 9 bases between. Germline V gene data show CDR1 as MNHEY and CDR2 as SVGAGI. This CDR3 is 15 amino acids long. CDR3 residues: CASSYSGASSYEQYF. The CDR3, as DNA: TGTGCCAGCAGTTACTCGGGTGCTAGCTCCTACGAGCAGTACTTC.

V and J are TRBV2 and TRBJ2-1; TRBD2 agrees at 11 bases. The trim removed 6 bases at V and 5 bases at J, leaving 12 bases unmatched. Germline V gene lookup returns CDR1 SNHLY and CDR2 FYNNEI. The CDR3 consists of 17 residues. The CDR3 is CASSAGALAGGDNEQFF. The CDR3 nucleotides are TGTGCCAGCAGCGCTGGGGCCCTAGCGGGAGGTGACAATGAGCAGTTCTTC.

The V and J genes are TRBV7-2 and TRBJ2-7; TRBD1 matches 9 bases. J gave up 7 bases and V 5 bases, and 9 bases lay outside the gene matches. The CDR3 consists of 14 residues. The V gene's germline CDR1 is SGHTA and CDR2 FQGNSA. The CDR3 region is CASSRQQGAEEQYF. The DNA of the CDR3 is TGTGCCAGCAGCCGGCAACAGGGGGCAGAAGAGCAGTACTTC.

The chain links TRBV7-2 to TRBJ2-3; D perhaps matches TRBD1 (6 bases). CDR1 and CDR2 from the germline V gene are SGHTA and FQGNSA. The length of the CDR3 is 15 residues. With 5 bases removed from V and 4 bases from J, the gap between germline ends came to 16 bases. CDR3 DNA sequence: TGTGCCAGCAGCCTAACAGGGCTGGTACCAGATACGCAGTATTTT. As protein: CASSLTGLVPDTQYF.

The chain employs TRBV19 and TRBJ1-2; 7 bases line up with TRBD1. Germline V lookup: CDR1 LNHDA, CDR2 SQIVND (reference sequence). The ends lost 7 bases at V and 4 bases at J; junction bases unmatched: 3. The CDR3 totals 12 residues. The CDR3 loop is CASKGQSYGYTF. CDR3 bases: TGTGCCAGTAAGGGACAGTCCTATGGCTACACCTTC.

The gene calls are TRBV7-3 and TRBJ2-1; 8 bases are a match to TRBD2. CDR3 size: 16 residues. The germline gives CDR1 SGHTA, CDR2 FQGTGA. The trim removed 0 bases at V and 6 bases at J, leaving 7 bases unmatched. CDR3 nucleotides: TGTGCCAGCAGCTTAACGGCTGGACTAGCTCGCAATGAGCAGTTCTTC. Translating gives CASSLTAGLARNEQFF.

The chain links TRBV28 to TRBJ2-7, with 8 nucleotides matching TRBD2. Germline V gene lookup returns CDR1 MDHEN and CDR2 SYDVKM. V was clipped by 8 bases and J by 3 bases; unmatched bases: 15. This CDR3 region has 16 residues. CDR3 amino acids: CASPPGGDFGFYEQYF. As DNA, the CDR3 is TGTGCCAGCCCACCCGGGGGGGACTTCGGGTTCTACGAGCAGTACTTC.

This clone has more than one count but fewer than ten. This chain links TRBV14 with TRBJ1-1, with TRBD1 as a possible D gene (6 bases). Looked up from germline, CDR1 is SGHDN and CDR2 is FVKESK. The CDR3 sequence is 15 residues long. Trimming cost V 4 bases and J 3 bases, with 15 bases left between them. The chain's CDR3 is CASSPYQGYDTEAFF. Written as DNA, the CDR3 is TGTGCCAGCAGCCCTTATCAGGGGTACGACACTGAAGCTTTCTTT. Drawing the rest from reference TRBV14 and TRBJ1-1, the complete variable domain is EAGVTQFPSHSVIEKGQTVTLRCDPISGHDNLYWYRRVMGKEIKFLLHFVKESKQDESGMPNNRFLAERTGGTYSTLKVQPAELEDSGVYFCASSPYQGYDTEAFFGQGTRLTVV.

The gene calls are TRBV7-9 and TRBJ2-5; 7 positions agree with TRBD1. Germline V gene sequence: CDR1 SEHNR, CDR2 FQNEAQ (reference sequence). The V segment lost 5 bases and the J segment 5 bases; nucleotides outside the gene matches: 8. This CDR3 has 14 residues. The CDR3 nucleotides are TGTGCCAGCAGCACCCGGGACAGCGGCGAGACCCAGTACTTC. Protein sequence: CASSTRDSGETQYF. The variable domain in full, with the rest retrieved from reference TRBV7-9 and TRBJ2-5, is DTGVSQNPRHKITKRGQNVTFRCDPISEHNRLYWYRQTLGQGPEFLTYFQNEAQLEKSRLLSDRFSAERPKGSFSTLEIQRTEQGDSAMYLCASSTRDSGETQYFGPGTRLLVL.

This chain uses TRBV7-9 with TRBJ1-1; 7 bases agree with TRBD1. Per the germline V gene, CDR1 is SEHNR and CDR2 is FQNEAQ (reference sequence). The CDR3 runs 15 residues. The J segment lost 2 bases and the V segment lost 8 bases, leaving 11 bases of the junction unmatched. The CDR3 reads CASFLQGGLNTEAFF. The CDR3 DNA reads TGTGCCAGCTTCCTGCAGGGGGGCCTAAACACTGAAGCTTTCTTT. Filled out from reference TRBV7-9 and TRBJ1-1, the complete variable domain reads DTGVSQNPRHKITKRGQNVTFRCDPISEHNRLYWYRQTLGQGPEFLTYFQNEAQLEKSRLLSDRFSAERPKGSFSTLEIQRTEQGDSAMYLCASFLQGGLNTEAFFGQGTRLTVV.

The chain recombines TRBV5-1 with TRBJ1-1, with D tentatively TRBD1 (6 bases). This CDR3 is built from 15 residues. Germline lookup yields CDR1 SGHRS and CDR2 YFSETQ. The ends were cut back, 0 bases at V and 5 bases at J, with 14 bases in the middle. Here the CDR3 reads CASSLAGAKGTEAFF. The CDR3 DNA follows: TGCGCCAGCAGCTTGGCAGGGGCCAAGGGGACTGAAGCTTTCTTT.